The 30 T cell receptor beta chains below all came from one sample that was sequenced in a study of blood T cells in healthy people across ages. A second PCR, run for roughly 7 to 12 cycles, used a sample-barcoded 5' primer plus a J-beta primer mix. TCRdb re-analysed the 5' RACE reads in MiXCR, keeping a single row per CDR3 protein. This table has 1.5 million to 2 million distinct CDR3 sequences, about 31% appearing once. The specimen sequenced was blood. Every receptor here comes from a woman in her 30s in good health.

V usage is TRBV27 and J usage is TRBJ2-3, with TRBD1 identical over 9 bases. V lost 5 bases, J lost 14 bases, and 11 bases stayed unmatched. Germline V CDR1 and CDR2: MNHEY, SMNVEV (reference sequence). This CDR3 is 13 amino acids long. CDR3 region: CASSTTRQGEPYF. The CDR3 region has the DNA TGTGCCAGCAGTACAACCAGACAGGGGGAGCCGTATTTT.

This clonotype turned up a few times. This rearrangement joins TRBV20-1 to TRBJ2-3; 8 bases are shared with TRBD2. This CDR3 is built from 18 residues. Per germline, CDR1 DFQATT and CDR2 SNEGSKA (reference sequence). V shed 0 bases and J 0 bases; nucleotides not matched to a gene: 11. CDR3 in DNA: TGCAGTGCTAGAGACCCAGCGGGGGCAAATCCTAGCACAGATACGCAGTATTTT. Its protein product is CSARDPAGANPSTDTQYF.

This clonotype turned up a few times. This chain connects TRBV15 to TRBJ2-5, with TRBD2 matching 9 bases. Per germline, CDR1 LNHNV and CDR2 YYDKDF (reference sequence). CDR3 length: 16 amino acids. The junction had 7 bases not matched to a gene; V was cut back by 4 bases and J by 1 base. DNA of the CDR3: TGTGCCACCAGCATAGGTAGCGGGGGAGCCCAAGAGACCCAGTACTTC. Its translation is CATSIGSGGAQETQYF.

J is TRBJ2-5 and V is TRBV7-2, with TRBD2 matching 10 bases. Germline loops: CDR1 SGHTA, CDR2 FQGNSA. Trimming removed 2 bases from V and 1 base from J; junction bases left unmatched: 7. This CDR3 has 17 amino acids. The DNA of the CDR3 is TGTGCCAGCAGCTTATACTTACTAGCGGGGTCCCAAGAGACCCAGTACTTC. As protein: CASSLYLLAGSQETQYF.

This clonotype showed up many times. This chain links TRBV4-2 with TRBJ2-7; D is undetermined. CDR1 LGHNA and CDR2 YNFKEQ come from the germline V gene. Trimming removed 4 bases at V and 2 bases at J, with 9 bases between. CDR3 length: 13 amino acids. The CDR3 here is CASSRSGAYEQYF. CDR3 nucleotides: TGTGCCAGCAGCCGGTCGGGCGCCTACGAGCAGTACTTC.

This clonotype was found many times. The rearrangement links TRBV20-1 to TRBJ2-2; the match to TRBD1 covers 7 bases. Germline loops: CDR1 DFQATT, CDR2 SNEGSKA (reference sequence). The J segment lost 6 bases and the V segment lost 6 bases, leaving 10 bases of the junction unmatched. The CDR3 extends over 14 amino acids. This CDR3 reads CSAPGQNFAGELFF. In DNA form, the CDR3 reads TGCAGTGCACCGGGACAGAACTTCGCCGGGGAGCTGTTTTTT.

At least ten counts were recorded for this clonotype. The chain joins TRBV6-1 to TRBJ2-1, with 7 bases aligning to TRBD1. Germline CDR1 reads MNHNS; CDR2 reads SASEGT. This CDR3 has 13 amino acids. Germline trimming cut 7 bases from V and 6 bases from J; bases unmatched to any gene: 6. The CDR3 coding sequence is TGTGCCAGCACTGGACAGGAGTCCAATGAGCAGTTCTTC. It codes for CASTGQESNEQFF.

The chain's CDR3 is CATSRSVAGGDRGEQFF. CDR3 nucleotides: TGTGCCACCAGCAGGAGCGTAGCGGGAGGGGATCGGGGTGAGCAGTTCTTC. The chain recombines TRBV15 with TRBJ2-1; 11 nucleotides align to TRBD2. V lost 3 bases and J lost 9; bases outside the gene matches: 13. CDR1 and CDR2 from the germline V gene are LNHNV and YYDKDF (reference sequence). The CDR3 loop spans 17 amino acids.

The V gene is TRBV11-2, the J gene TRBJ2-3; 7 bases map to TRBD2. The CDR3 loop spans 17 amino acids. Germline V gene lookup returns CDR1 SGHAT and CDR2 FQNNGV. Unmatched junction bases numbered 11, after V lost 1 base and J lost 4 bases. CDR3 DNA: TGTGCCAGCAGCTTAGGGATCCTGGGACTACTCCCAGATACGCAGTATTTT. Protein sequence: CASSLGILGLLPDTQYF.

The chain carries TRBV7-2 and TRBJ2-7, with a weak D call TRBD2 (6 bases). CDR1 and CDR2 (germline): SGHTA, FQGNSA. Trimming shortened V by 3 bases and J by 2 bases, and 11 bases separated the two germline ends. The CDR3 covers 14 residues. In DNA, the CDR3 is TGTGCCAGCAGCTTGACTAGGACCCCCTACGAGCAGTACTTC. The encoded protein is CASSLTRTPYEQYF.

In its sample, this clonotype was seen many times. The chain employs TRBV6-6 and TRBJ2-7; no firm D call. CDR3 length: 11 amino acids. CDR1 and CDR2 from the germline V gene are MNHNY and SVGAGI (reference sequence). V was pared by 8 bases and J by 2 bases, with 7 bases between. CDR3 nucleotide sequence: TGTGCCAGCGGTAACACCTACGAGCAGTACTTC. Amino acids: CASGNTYEQYF.

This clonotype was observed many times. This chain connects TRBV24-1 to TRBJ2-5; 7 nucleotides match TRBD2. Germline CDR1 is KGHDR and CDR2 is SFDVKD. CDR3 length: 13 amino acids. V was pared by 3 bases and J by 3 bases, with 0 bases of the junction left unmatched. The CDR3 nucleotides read TGTGCCACCAGTGATAGCGGGGAAGAGACCCAGTACTTC. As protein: CATSDSGEETQYF.

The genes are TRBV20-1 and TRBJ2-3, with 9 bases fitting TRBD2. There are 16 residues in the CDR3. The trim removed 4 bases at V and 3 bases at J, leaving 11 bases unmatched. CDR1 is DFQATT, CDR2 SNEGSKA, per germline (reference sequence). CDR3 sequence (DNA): TGCAGTGCTAACGCACTAGCGAGCGGGGGGACAGATACGCAGTATTTT. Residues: CSANALASGGTDTQYF.

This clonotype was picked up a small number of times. This CDR3 reads CASRKAGQTYEQYF. The CDR3 coding sequence is TGCGCCAGCAGGAAAGCGGGACAGACCTACGAGCAGTACTTC. The rearrangement links TRBV5-1 to TRBJ2-7, with D possibly called TRBD1 or TRBD2 (7 bases each). The CDR3 is made up of 14 amino acids. V was shortened by 5 bases and J by 2 bases, with 14 bases between the two germline ends. Germline V gives CDR1 SGHRS, CDR2 YFSETQ.

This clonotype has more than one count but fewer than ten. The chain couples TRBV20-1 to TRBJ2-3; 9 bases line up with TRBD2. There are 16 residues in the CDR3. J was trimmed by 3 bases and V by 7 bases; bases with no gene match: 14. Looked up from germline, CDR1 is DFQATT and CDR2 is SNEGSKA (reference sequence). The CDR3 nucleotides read TGCAGTGTTTCCCCCACTGGCGGGAGGGCAACAGATACGCAGTATTTT. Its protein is CSVSPTGGRATDTQYF.

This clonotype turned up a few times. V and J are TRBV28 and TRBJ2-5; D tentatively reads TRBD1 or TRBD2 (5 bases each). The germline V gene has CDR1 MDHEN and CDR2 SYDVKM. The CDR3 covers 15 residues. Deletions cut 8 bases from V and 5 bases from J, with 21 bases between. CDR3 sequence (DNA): TGTGCCAGCGGGGGAAGCGAGCCAGCAAGGGAGACCCAGTACTTC. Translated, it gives CASGGSEPARETQYF.

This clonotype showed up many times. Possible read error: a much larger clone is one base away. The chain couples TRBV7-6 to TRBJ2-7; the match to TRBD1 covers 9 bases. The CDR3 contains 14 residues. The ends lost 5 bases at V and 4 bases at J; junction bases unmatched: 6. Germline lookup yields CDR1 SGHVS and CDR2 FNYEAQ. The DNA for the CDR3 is TGTGCCAGCAGCCGGGACAGGGTATGGTACGAGCAGTACTTC. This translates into CASSRDRVWYEQYF.

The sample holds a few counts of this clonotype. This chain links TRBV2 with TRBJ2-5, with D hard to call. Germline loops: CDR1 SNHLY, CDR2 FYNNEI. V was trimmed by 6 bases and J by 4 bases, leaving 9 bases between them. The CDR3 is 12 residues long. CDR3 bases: TGTGCCAGCAGACGAATCGGAGAGACCCAGTACTTC. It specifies CASRRIGETQYF.

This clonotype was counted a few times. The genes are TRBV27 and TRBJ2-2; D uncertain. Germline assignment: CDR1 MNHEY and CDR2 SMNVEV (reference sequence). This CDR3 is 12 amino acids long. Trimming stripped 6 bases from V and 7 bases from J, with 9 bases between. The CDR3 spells CASSLTRGELFF. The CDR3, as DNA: TGTGCCAGCAGCCTGACCCGCGGGGAGCTGTTTTTT.

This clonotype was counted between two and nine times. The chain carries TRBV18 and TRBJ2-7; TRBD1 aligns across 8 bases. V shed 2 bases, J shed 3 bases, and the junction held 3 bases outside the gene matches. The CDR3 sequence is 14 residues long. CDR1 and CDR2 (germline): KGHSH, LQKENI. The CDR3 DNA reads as TGTGCCAGCTCACCAACGACAGGGGTCTACGAGCAGTACTTC. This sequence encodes CASSPTTGVYEQYF.

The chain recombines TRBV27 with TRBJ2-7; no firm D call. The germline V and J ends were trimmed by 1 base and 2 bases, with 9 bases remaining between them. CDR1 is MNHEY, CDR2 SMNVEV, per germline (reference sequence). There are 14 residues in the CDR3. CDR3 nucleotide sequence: TGTGCCAGCAGTTTATGGTCTCCCACCTACGAGCAGTACTTC. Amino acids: CASSLWSPTYEQYF.

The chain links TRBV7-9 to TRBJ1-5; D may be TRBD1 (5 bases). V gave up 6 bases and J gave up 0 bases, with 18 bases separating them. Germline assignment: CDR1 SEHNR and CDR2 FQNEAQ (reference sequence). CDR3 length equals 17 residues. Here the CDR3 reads CASSPYGSGDSNQPQHF. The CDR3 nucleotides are TGTGCCAGCAGTCCGTACGGGTCGGGGGATAGCAATCAGCCCCAGCATTTT.

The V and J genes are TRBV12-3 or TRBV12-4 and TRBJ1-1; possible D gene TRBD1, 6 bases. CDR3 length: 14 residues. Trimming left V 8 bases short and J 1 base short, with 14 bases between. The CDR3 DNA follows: TGTGCCAGCCTTGGACAGTTGAAGAACACTGAAGCTTTCTTT. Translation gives CASLGQLKNTEAFF.

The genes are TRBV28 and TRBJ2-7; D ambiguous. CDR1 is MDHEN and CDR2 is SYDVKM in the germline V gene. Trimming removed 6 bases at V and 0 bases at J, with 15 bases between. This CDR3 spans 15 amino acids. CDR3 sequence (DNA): TGTGCCAGCAGGGGATGGACCGAGAACTCCTACGAGCAGTACTTC. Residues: CASRGWTENSYEQYF.

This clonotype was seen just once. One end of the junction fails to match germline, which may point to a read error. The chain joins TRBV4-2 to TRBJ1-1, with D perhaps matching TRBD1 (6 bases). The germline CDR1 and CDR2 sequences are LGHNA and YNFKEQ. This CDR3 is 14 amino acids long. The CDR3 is CVSSQGQRSAEAFF. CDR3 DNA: TGTGTCAGCAGCCAAGGACAGCGAAGTGCTGAAGCTTTCTTT.

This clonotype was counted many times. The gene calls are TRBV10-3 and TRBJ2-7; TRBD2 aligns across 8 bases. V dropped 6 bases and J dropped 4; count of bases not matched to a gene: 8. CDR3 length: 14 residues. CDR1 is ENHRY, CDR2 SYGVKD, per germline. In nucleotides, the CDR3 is TGTGCCATCAGCCCAAGCGGGAGATCGTACGAGCAGTACTTC. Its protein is CAISPSGRSYEQYF.

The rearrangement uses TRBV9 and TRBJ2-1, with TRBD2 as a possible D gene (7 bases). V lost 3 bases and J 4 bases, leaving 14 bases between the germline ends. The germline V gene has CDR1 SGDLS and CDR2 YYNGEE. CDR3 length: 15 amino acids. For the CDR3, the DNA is TGTGCCAGCAGCGCACGGGGGGCGGGATACAATGAGCAGTTCTTC. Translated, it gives CASSARGAGYNEQFF.

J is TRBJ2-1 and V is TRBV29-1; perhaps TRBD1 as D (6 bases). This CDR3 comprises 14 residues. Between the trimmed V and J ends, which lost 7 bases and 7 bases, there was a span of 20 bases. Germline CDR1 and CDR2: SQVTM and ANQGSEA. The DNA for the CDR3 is TGCAGCGCTCTGGGACATTCGGATGGTAATGAGCAGTTCTTC. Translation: CSALGHSDGNEQFF.

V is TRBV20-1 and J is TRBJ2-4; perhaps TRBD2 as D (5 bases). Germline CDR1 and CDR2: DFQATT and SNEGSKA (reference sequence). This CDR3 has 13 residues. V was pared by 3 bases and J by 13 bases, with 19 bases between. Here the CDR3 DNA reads TGCAGTGCTAGCCGGGGTCCGAAGGGAGAGCAGTACTTC. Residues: CSASRGPKGEQYF.

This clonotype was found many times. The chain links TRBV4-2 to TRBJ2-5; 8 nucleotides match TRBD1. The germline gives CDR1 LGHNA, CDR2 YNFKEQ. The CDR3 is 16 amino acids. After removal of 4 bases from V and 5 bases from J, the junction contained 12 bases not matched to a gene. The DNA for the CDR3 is TGTGCCAGCAGCCTACAGATTTCAGGGGGCGGTGAGACCCAGTACTTC. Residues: CASSLQISGGGETQYF.